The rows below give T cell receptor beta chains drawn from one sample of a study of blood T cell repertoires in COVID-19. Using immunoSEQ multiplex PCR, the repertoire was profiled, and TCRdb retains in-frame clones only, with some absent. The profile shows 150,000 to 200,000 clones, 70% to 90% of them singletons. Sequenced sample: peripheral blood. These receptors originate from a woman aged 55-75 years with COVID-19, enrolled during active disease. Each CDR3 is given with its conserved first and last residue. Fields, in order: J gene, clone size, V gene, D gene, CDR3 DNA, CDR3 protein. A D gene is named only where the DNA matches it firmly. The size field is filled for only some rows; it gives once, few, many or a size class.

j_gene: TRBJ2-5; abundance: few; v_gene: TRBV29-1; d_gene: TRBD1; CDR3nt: TGCAGCGTTGAAGGGTACACAGGGGGCTTGGAGACCCAGTACTTC; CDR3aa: CSVEGYTGGLETQYF
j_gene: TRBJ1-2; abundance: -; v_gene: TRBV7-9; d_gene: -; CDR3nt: TGTGCCAGCAGCCAATTCGGGTTACCTAACTATGGCTACACCTTC; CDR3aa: CASSQFGLPNYGYTF
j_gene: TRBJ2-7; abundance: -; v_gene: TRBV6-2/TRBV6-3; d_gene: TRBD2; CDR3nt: TGTGCCAGCAGCTCGGTTAGCGGGACCCCCGAGCAGTACTTC; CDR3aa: CASSSVSGTPEQYF
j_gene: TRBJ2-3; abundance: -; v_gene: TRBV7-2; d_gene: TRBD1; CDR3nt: TGTGCCAGCAGCTACGGGACAGGGGATTTGGGCACAGATACGCAGTATTTT; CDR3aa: CASSYGTGDLGTDTQYF
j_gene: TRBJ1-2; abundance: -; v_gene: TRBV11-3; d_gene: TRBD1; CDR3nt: TGTGCCAGCAGCCCCGGGACAGGGGGGTATGGCTACACCTTC; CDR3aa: CASSPGTGGYGYTF
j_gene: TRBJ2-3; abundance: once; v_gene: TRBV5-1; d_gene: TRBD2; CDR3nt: TGCGCCAGCAGCTTTGAGCGGGGGGGCACAGATACGCAGTATTTT; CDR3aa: CASSFERGGTDTQYF
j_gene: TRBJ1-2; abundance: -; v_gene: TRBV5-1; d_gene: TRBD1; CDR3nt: TGCGCCAGCAGCTTAGCTCAGACAGGGACCTACGGCTACACCTTC; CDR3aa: CASSLAQTGTYGYTF
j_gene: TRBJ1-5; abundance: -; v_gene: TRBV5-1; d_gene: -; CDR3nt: TGCGCCAGCAGCTTGGCGGGGAATCAGCCCCAGCATTTT; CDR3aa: CASSLAGNQPQHF
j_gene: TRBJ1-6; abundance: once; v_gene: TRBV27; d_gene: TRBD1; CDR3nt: TGTGCCAGCAGTTCCCGATGGACAGGGGGGAATTCACCCCTCCACTTT; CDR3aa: CASSSRWTGGNSPLHF
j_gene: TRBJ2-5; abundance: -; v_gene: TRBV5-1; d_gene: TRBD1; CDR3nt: TGCGCCAGCAGCTTGGCGGGGACAGGGGCCTTCCAAGAGACCCAGTACTTC; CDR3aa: CASSLAGTGAFQETQYF
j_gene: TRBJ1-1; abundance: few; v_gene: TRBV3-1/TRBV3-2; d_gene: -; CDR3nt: TGTGCCAGCAGCCAAGTCTTTCCGGCCAGGGGCACTGAAGCTTTCTTT; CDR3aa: CASSQVFPARGTEAFF
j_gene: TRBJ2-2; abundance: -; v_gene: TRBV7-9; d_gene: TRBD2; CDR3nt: TGTGCCAGCAGCCACGCGGGGGGACGGCACACCGGGGAGCTGTTTTTT; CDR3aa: CASSHAGGRHTGELFF
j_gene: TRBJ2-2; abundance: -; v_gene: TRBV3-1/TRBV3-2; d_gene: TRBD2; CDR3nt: TGTGCCAGCAGCTTGGGAGGTGCCGGGACTAGCAGCACCGGGGAGCTGTTTTTT; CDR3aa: CASSLGGAGTSSTGELFF
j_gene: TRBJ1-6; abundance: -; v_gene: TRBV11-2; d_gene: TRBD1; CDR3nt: TGTGCCAGCAGCACCCGGACAGGGCCAAATTCACCCCTCCACTTT; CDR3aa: CASSTRTGPNSPLHF
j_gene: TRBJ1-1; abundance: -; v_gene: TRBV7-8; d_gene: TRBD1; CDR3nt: TGTGCCAGCAGCTTGACAGGGGGCGCGTTGAACACTGAAGCTTTCTTT; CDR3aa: CASSLTGGALNTEAFF
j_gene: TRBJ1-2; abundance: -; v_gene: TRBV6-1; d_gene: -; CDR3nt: TGTGCCAGCAGTGATAGGACATGCACCTTC; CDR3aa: CASSDRTCTF
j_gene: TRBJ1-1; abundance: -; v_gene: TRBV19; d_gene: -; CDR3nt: TGTGCCAGTAGTATTACGGGGGTCCCGAACACTAAAGCTTTCTTT; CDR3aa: CASSITGVPNTKAFF
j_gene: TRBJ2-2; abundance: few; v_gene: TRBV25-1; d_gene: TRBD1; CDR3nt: TGTGCCAGCAGTGAAGACAGGGACACCGGGGAGCTGTTTTTT; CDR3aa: CASSEDRDTGELFF
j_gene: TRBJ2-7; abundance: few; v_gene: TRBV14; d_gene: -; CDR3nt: TGTGCCAGCAGCCAAGTCCAAGGCGGTCGGCAGTACTTC; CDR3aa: CASSQVQGGRQYF
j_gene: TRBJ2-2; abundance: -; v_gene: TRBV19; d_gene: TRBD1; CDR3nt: TGTGCCAGCTCTCTAACCGGGACAGTAAACACCGGGGAGCTGTTTTTT; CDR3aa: CASSLTGTVNTGELFF
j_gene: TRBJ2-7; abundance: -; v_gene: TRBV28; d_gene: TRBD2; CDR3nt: TGTGCCAGCAGGACTAGACCGGGACTAGTAACCTACGAGCAGTACTTC; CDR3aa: CASRTRPGLVTYEQYF
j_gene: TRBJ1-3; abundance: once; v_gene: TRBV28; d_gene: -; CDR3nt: TGTGCCAGCAGTTTAACTCCCGGGTTCTCTGGAAACACCATATATTTT; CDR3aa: CASSLTPGFSGNTIYF
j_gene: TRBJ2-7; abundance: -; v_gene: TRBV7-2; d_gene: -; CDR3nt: TGTGCCAGCAGCTTAGAACAGAGTAGTTTCCACGAGCAGTACTTC; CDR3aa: CASSLEQSSFHEQYF
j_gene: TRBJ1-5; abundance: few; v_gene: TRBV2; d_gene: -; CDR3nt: TGTGCCAGCAGTGCAGGGAGCAATCAGCCCCAGCATTTT; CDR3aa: CASSAGSNQPQHF
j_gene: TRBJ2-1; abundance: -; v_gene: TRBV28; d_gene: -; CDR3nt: TGTGCCAGCAGTTTAGAGGGATACAATGAGCAGTTCTTC; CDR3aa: CASSLEGYNEQFF
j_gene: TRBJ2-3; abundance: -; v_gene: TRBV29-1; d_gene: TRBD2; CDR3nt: TGCAGCGGGGGACTAGCGGGAAACGCAGATACGCAGTATTTT; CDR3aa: CSGGLAGNADTQYF
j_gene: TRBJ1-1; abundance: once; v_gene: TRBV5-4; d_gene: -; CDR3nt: TGTGCCAGCAGCTTGGGTTCATCCCGAGGCACTGAAGCTTTCTTT; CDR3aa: CASSLGSSRGTEAFF
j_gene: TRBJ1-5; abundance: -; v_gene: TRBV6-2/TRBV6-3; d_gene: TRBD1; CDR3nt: TGTGCCAGCAGTCCGTACCGGGACAGGGTCAATCAGCCCCAGCATTTT; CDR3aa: CASSPYRDRVNQPQHF
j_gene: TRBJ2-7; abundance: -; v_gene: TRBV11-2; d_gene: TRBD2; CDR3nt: TGTGCCAGCAGCATCGGACTAGCGCAATACGAGCAGTACTTC; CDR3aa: CASSIGLAQYEQYF
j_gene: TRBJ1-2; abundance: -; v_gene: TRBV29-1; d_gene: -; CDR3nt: TGCAGCACAGAGTATGGCTACACCTTC; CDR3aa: CSTEYGYTF
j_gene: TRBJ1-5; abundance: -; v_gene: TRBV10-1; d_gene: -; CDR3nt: TGCGCCAGCAGTGACAGTCAGCCCCAGCATTTT; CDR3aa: CASSDSQPQHF
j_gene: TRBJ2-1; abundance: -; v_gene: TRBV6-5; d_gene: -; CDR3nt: TGTGCCAGCAAAGTCAGGGGCGACCACAATGAGCAGTTCTTC; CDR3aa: CASKVRGDHNEQFF
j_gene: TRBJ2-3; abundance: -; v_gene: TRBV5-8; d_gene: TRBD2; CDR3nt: TGTGCCAGCAGCTCCGGACTAGCGGGAGAAGGGAGCACAGATACGCAGTATTTT; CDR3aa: CASSSGLAGEGSTDTQYF
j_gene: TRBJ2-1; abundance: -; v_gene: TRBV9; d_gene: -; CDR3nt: TGTGCCAGCAGCGCACAGGGTTATGGCAATGAGCAGTTCTTC; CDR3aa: CASSAQGYGNEQFF
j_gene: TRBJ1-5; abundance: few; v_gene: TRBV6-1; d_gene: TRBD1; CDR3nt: TGTGCCAGCAGTGAATGGGGACAGGGAAGGAATCAGCCCCAGCATTTT; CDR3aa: CASSEWGQGRNQPQHF
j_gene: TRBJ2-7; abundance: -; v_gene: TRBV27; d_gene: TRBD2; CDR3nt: TGTGCCAGCAGTAGAAATGGACTAGCGGGAGGCTACGAGCAGTACTTC; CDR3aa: CASSRNGLAGGYEQYF
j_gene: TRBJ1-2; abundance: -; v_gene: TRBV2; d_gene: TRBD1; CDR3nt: TGTGCCAGGTCCCTTACAGGGGGAGAGGATGGCTACACCTTC; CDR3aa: CARSLTGGEDGYTF
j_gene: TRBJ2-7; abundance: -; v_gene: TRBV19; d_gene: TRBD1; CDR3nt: TGTGCCAGTAGTATTGGGACCGGGACAGGGGCCTACGAGCAGTACTTC; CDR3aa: CASSIGTGTGAYEQYF
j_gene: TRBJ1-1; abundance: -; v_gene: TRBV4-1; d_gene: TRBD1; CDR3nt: TGCGCCAGCAGCCGCGGGACAGCGAACACTGAAGCTTTCTTT; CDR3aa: CASSRGTANTEAFF
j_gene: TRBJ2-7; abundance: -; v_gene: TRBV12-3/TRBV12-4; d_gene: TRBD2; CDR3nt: TGTGCCACCGGACTAGCGGGCTCCTACGAGCAGTACTTC; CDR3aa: CATGLAGSYEQYF
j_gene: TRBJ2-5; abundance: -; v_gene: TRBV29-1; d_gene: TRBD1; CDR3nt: TGCAGCGTTGTACAGGGGCAAGAGACCCAGTACTTC; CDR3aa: CSVVQGQETQYF
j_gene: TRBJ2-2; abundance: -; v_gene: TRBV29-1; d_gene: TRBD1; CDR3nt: TGCAGCGTTGAAAGCGTACAGGGGGCCGGGGAGCTGTTTTTT; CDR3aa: CSVESVQGAGELFF
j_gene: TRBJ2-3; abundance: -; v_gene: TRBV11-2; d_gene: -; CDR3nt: TGTGCCAGCAGCTTTAGCGCCAGCACAGATACGCAGTATTTT; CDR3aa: CASSFSASTDTQYF
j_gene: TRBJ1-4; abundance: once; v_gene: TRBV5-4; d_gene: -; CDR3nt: TGTGCCAGCAGCTTGGGAGGTCGAACACTTAATGAAAAACTGTTTTTT; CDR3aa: CASSLGGRTLNEKLFF
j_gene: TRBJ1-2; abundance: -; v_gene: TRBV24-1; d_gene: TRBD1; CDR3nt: TGTGCCACCAGTCAGGGGGTGTATGGCTACACCTTC; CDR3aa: CATSQGVYGYTF
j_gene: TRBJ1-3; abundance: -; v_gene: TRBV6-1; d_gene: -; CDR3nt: TGTGCCAGCAGTGAAGGGGAGGCTGGAAACACCATATATTTT; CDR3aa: CASSEGEAGNTIYF
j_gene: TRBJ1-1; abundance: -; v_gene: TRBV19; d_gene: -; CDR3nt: TGTGCCAGTAGACCTGGCCGGGGGGACACTGAAGCTTTCTTT; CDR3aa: CASRPGRGDTEAFF
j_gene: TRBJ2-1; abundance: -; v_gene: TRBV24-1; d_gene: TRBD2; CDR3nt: TGTGCCACCAGAGCGGGAGGATCCCATGAGCAGTTCTTC; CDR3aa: CATRAGGSHEQFF
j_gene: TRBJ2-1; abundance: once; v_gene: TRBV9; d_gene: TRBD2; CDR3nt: TGTGCCAGCAGCGGACTCAGCGGGGCCCCTGGCAATGAGCAGTTCTTC; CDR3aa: CASSGLSGAPGNEQFF
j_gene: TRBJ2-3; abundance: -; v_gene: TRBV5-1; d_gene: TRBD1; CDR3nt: TGCGCCAGCAGCACTCGGACAGGAGCTAGCACAGATACGCAGTATTTT; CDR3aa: CASSTRTGASTDTQYF
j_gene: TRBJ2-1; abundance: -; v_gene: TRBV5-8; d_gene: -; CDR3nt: TGTGCCAGCAGCCTGGGGACTCTTAGCTCCTACAATGAGCAGTTCTTC; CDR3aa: CASSLGTLSSYNEQFF
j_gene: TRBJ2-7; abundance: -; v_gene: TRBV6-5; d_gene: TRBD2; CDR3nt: TGTGCCAGCAGTTACACTAGCGGGGTCTCCTACGAGCAGTACTTC; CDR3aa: CASSYTSGVSYEQYF
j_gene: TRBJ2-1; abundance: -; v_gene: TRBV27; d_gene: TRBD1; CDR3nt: TGTGCCAGCAGTCCGGACAGGGGGCGCCTGGGTGAGCAGTTCTTC; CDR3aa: CASSPDRGRLGEQFF
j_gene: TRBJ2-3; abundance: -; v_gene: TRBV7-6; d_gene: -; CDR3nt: TGTGCCAGCAGCCTAGCCCTAGCGTGGGCAGATACGCAGTATTTT; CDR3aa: CASSLALAWADTQYF